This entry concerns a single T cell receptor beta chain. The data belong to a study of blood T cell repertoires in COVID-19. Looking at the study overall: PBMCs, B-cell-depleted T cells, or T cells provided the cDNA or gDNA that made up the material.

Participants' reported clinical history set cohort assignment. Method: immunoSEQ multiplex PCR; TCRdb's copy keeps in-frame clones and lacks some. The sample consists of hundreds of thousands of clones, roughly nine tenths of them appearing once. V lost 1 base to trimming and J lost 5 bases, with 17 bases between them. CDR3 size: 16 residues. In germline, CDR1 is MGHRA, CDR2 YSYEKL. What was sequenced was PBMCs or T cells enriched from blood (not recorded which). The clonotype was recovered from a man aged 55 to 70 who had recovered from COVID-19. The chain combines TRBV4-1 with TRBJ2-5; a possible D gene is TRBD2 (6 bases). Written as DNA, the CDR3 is TGCGCCAGCAGCCAAGTCGAGACCCTAGGGAGGGAGACCCAGTACTTC. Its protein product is CASSQVETLGRETQYF.